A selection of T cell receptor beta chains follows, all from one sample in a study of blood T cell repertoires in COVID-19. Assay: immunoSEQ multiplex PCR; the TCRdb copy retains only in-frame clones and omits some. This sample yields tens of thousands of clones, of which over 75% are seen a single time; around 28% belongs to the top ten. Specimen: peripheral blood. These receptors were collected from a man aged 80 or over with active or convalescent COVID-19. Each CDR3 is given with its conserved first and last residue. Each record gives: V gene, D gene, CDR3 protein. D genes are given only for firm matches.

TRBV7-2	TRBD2	CASRLTSGSTDTQYF
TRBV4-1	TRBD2	CASSQDEAGGVPTYEQYF
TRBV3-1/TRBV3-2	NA	CASSQDRALRATQYF
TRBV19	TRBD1	CARDGTGDQETQYF
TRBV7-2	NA	CASSLSRDNEQFF
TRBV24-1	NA	CATSDFLAESSYEQYF
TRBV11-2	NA	CASSGGNEKLFF
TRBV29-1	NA	CSGKGGGSYNEQFF
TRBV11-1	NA	CASSLELNTEAFF
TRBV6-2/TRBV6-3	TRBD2	CASSYRGTRGRNEQFF
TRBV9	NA	CASSVEGVYGYTF
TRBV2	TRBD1	CASSHETGAPNEKLFF
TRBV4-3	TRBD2	CASSQEASGFWDTQYF
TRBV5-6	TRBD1	CASSYGQGLSNTEAFF
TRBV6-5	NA	CASSLTYSNQPQHF
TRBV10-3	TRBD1	CAISERTGQEAFF
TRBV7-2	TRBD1	CASSGSQGFRTEAFF
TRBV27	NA	CASSPAPTGNTEAFF
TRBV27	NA	CASSLRGTEAFF
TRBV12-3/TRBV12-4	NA	CASSMEQGGYTF
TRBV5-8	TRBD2	CASSLGPPSGSFSDTQYF
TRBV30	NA	CAWSVQVNNPKAFF
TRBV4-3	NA	CASSHGLGEASTQYF
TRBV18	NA	CASSPEDTGELFF
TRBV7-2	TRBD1	CASSSGQGNSPLHF
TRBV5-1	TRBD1	CASSWTGQTNGYTF
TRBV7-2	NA	CASSLQETQYF
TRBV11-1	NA	CASSLTGTRGNIQYF
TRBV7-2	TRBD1	CASSLSGGDYEQYF
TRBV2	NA	CASSEDIPPYEQYF
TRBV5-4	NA	CASSLAEGRGGYTF
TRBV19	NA	CASSIAGDQETQYF
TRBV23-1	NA	CASSQVREGRANEKLFF
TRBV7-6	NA	CASSRGGEGSSGYTF
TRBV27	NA	CASSLRSLASSGYTF
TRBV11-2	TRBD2	CASSFRGLAYEQYF
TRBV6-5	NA	CASSYSTGTGSNEQYF
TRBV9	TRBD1	CASSGKGAVDTEAFF
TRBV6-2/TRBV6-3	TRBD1	CASSYGGQGARDEQFF
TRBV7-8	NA	CASSLAREGFAKNTEAFF
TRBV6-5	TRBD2	CASSSLVSGIYNEQFF
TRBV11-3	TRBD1	CASSLESDRGYNEQYF
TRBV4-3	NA	CASSQDRARSEAFF
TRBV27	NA	CASSRTGGTYNEQFF
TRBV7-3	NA	CASSLTSDYGYTF
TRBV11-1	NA	CASSVPGLSGGYTF
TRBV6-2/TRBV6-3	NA	CASSYHQDPAQPQHF
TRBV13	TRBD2	CASQRSGGAGYEQYF
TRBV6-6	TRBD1	CASKESGGDSPLHF
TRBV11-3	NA	CASSLEDNYEQYF
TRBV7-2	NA	CASSLDPHRTEAFF
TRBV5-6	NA	CASRKRLNSNQPQHF
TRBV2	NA	CASSADSSGANVLTF
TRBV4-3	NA	CASSQEQGLGTQYF
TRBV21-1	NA	CASSNIKRASTDTQYF
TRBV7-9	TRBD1	CASSFTGESRNTIYF